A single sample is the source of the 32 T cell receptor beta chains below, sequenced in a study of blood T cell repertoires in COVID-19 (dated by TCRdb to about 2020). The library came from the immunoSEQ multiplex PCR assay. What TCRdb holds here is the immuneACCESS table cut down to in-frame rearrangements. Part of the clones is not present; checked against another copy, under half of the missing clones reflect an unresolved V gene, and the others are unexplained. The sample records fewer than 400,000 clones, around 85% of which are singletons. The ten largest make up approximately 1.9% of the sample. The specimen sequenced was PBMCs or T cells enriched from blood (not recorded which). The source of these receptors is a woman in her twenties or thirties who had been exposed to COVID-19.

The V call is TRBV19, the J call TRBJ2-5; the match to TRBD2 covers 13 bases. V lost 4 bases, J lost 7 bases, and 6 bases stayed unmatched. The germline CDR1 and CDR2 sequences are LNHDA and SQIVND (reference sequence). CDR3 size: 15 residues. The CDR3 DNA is TGTGCCAGTAGTACCGCCGGGACTAGCGGGACGACCCAGTACTTC. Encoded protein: CASSTAGTSGTTQYF.

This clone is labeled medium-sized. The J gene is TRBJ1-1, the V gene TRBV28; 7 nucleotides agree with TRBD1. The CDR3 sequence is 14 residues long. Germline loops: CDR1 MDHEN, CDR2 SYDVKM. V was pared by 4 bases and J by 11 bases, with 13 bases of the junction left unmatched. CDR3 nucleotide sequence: TGTGCCAGCAGTTCCCAGACAGGGCGCAAGGGGGCTTTCTTT. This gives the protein CASSSQTGRKGAFF.

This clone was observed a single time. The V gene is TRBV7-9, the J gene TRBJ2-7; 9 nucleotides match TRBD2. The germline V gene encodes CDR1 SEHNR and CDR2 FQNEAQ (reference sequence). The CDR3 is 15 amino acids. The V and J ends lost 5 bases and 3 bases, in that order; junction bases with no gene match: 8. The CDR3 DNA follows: TGTGCCAGCAGCCCGCTAGCGGGGACTAGCTACGAGCAGTACTTC. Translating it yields CASSPLAGTSYEQYF.

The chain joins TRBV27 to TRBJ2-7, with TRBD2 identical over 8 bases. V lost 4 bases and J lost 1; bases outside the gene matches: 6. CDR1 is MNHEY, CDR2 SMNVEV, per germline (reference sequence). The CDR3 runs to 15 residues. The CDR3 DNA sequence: TGTGCCAGCAGTTCGGGAGGGGCGGATTCCTACGAGCAGTACTTC. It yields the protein CASSSGGADSYEQYF.

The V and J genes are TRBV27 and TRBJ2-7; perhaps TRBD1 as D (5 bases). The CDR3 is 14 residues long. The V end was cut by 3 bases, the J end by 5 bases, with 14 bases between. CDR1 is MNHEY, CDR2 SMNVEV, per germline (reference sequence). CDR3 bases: TGTGCCAGCAGTTTTGTTCAGGGTCGGGACGAGCAGTACTTC. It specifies CASSFVQGRDEQYF.

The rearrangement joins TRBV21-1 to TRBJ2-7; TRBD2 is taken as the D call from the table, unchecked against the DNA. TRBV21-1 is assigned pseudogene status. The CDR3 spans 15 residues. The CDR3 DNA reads TGTGCCAGCAGCAAAGGAGCGGGGGGGTGTTACGAGCAGTACTTC. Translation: CASSKGAGGCYEQYF.

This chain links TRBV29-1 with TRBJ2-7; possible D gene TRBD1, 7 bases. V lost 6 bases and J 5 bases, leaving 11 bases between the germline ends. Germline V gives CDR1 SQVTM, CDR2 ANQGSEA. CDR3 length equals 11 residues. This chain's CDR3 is CSVTGEDEQYF. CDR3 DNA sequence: TGCAGCGTAACAGGGGAGGACGAGCAGTACTTC.

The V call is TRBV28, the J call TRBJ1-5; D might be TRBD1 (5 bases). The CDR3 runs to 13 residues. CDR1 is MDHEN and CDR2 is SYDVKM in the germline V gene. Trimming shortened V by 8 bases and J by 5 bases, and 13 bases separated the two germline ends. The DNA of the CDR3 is TGTGCCAGCCGCCGGGGGACTTATCAGCCCCAGCATTTT. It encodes CASRRGTYQPQHF.

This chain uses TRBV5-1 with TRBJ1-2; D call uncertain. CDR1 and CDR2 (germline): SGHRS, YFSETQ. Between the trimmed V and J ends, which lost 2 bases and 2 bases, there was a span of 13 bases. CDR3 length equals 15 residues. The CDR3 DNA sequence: TGCGCCAGCAGCTTACCCGTCGGTATGAACTATGGCTACACCTTC. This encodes CASSLPVGMNYGYTF.

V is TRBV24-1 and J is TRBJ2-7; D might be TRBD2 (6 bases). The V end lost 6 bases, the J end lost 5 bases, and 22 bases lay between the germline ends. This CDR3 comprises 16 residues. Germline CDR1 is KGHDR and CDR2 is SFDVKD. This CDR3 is CATSSSSGGVGNEQYF. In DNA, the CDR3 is TGTGCCACCAGTTCCTCATCGGGCGGGGTAGGAAACGAGCAGTACTTC.

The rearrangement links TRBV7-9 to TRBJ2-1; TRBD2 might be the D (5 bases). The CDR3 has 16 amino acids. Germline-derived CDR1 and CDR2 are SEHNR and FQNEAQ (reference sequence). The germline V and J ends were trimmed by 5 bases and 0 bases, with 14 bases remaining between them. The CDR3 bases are TGTGCCAGCAGCCTGGCCCGGGGATCCTCCTACAATGAGCAGTTCTTC. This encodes CASSLARGSSYNEQFF.

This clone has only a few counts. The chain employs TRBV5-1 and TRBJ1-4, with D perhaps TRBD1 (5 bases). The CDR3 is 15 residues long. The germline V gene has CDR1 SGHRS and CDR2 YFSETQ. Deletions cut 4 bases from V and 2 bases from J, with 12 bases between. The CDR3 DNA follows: TGCGCCAGCAGCCCAACGGGGGTGACTAATGAAAAACTGTTTTTT. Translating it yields CASSPTGVTNEKLFF.

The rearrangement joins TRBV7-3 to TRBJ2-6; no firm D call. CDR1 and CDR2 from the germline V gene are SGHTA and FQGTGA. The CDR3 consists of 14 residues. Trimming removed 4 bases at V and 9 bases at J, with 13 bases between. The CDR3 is CASSSPLGHNVLTF. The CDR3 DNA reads TGTGCCAGCAGCTCCCCCCTTGGCCACAACGTCCTGACTTTC.

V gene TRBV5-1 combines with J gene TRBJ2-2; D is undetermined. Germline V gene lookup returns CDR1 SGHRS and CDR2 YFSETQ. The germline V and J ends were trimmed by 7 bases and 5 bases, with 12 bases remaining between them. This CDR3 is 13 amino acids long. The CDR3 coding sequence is TGCGCCAGCTCTAAATCCCCTACCGGGGAGCTGTTTTTT. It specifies CASSKSPTGELFF.

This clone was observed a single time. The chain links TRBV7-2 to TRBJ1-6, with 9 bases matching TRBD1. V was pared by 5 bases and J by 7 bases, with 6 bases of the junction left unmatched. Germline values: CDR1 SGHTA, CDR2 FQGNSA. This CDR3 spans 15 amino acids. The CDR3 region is CASSPGQGMNSPLHF. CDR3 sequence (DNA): TGTGCCAGCAGCCCCGGACAGGGGATGAATTCACCCCTCCACTTT. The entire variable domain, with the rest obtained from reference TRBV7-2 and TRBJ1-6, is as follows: GAGVSQSPSNKVTEKGKDVELRCDPISGHTALYWYRQSLGQGLEFLIYFQGNSAPDKSGLPSDRFSAERTGGSVSTLTIQRTQQEDSAVYLCASSPGQGMNSPLHFGNGTRLTVT.

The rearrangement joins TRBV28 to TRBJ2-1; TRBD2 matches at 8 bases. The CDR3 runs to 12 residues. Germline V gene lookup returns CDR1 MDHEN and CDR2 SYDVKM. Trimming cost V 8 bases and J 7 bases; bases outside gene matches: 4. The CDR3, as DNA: TGTGCCAGCGAGCGGGGGCGGAATGAGCAGTTCTTC. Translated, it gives CASERGRNEQFF.

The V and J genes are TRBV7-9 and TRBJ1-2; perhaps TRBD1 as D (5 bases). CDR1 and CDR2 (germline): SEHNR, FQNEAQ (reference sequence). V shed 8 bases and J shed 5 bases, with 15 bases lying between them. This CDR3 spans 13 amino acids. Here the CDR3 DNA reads TGTGCCAGCGGTTGGGGTGGGGCATATGGCTACACCTTC. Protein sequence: CASGWGGAYGYTF.

CDR3 in amino acids: CASSPTSGWNTGELFF. The CDR3 coding sequence is TGCGCCAGCAGCCCGACTAGCGGGTGGAACACCGGGGAGCTGTTTTTT. The chain is built from TRBV5-1 and TRBJ2-2, with 10 bases fitting TRBD2. Germline V gives CDR1 SGHRS, CDR2 YFSETQ. V lost 4 bases and J lost 1; bases outside the gene matches: 4. The CDR3 runs to 16 residues.

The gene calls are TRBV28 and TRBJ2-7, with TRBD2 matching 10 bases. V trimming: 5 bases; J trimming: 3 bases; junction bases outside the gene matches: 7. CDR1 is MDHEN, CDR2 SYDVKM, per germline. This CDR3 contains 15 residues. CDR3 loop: CASSPGLARLYEQYF. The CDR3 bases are TGTGCCAGCAGTCCGGGACTAGCGAGGCTCTACGAGCAGTACTTC.

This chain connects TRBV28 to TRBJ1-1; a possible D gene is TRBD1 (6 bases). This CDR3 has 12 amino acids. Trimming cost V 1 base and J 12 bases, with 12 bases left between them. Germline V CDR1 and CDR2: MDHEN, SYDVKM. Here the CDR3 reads CASSLSGGRTFF. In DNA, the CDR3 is TGTGCCAGCAGTTTATCGGGGGGGCGAACTTTCTTT.

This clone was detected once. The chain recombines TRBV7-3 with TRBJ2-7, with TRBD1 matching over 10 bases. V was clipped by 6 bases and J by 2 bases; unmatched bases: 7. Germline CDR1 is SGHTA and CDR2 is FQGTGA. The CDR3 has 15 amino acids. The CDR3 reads CASSRYGTGAYEQYF. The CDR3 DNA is TGTGCCAGCAGTCGGTACGGGACAGGGGCCTACGAGCAGTACTTC. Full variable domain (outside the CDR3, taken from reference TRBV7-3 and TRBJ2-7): GAGVSQTPSNKVTEKGKYVELRCDPISGHTALYWYRQSLGQGPEFLIYFQGTGAADDSGLPNDRFFAVRPEGSVSTLKIQRTERGDSAVYLCASSRYGTGAYEQYFGPGTRLTVT.

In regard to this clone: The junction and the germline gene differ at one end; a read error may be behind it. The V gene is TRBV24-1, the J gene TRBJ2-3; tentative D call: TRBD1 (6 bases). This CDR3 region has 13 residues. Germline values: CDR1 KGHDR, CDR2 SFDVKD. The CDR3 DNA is TGTGCCGCCAGCACAGGGTCCCCAGATACGCAGTATTTT. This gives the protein CAASTGSPDTQYF.

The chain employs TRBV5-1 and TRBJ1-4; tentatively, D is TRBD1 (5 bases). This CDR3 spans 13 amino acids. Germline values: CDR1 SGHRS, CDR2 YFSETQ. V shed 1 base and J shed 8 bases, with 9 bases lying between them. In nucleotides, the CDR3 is TGCGCCAGCAGCTTGACGTGGGGCGAAAAACTGTTTTTT. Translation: CASSLTWGEKLFF. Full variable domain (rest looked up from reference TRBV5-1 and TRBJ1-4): KAGVTQTPRYLIKTRGQQVTLSCSPISGHRSVSWYQQTPGQGLQFLFEYFSETQRNKGNFPGRFSGRQFSNSRSEMNVSTLELGDSALYLCASSLTWGEKLFFGSGTQLSVL.

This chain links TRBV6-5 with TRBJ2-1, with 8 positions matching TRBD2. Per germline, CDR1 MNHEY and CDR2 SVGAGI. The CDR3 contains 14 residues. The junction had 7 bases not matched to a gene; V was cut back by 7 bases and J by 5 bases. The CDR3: CASNYGLADNEQFF. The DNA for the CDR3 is TGTGCCAGCAACTACGGACTAGCCGACAATGAGCAGTTCTTC.

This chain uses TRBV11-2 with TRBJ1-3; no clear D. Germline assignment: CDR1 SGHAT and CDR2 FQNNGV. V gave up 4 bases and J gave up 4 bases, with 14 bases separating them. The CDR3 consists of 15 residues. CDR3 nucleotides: TGTGCCAGCAGCTCGCCTCGAGGTTTCGGAAACACCATATATTTT. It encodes CASSSPRGFGNTIYF.

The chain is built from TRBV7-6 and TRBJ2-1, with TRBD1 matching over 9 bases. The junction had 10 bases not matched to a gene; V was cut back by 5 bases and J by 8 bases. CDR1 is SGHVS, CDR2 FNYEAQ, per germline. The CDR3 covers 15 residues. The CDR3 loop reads CASSKPGQGHHEQFF. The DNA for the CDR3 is TGTGCCAGCAGCAAACCGGGACAGGGCCATCATGAGCAGTTCTTC.

The CDR3 DNA sequence: TGCGCCAGCAGCTGGCCCTCCGGGACAGGGACGGATGAGCAGTTCTTC. Translating gives CASSWPSGTGTDEQFF. The chain couples TRBV5-1 to TRBJ2-1; TRBD1 matches at 9 bases. The junction had 12 bases not matched to a gene; V was cut back by 3 bases and J by 8 bases. CDR1 is SGHRS and CDR2 is YFSETQ in the germline V gene. The CDR3 contains 16 residues. Drawing the rest from reference TRBV5-1 and TRBJ2-1, the complete variable domain is KAGVTQTPRYLIKTRGQQVTLSCSPISGHRSVSWYQQTPGQGLQFLFEYFSETQRNKGNFPGRFSGRQFSNSRSEMNVSTLELGDSALYLCASSWPSGTGTDEQFFGPGTRLTVL.

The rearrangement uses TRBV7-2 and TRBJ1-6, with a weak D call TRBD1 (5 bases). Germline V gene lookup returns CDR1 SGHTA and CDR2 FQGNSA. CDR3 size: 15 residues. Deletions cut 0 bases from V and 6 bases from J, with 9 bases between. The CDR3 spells CASSLATVLNSPLHF. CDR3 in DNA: TGTGCCAGCAGCTTAGCGACAGTCCTTAATTCACCCCTCCACTTT.

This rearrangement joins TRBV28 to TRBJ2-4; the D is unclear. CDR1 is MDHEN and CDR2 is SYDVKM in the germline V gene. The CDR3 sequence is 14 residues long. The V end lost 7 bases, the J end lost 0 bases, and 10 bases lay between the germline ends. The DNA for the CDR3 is TGTGCCAGCAACGGAGTGGGAGCCAAAAACATTCAGTACTTC. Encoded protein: CASNGVGAKNIQYF.

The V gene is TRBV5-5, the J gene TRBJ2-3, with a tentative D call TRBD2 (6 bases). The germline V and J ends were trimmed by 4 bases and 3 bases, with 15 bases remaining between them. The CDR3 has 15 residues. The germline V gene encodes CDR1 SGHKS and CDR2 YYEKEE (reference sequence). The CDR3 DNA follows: TGTGCCAGCAGCCCCTCGTGGGGGGAAACAGATACGCAGTATTTT. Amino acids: CASSPSWGETDTQYF.

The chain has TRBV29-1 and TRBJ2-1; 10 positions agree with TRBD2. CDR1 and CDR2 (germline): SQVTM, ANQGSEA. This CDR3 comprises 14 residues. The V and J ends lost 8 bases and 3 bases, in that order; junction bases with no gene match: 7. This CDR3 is CSSQRGGNYNEQFF. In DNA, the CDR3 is TGCAGCTCCCAGCGGGGGGGAAACTACAATGAGCAGTTCTTC.

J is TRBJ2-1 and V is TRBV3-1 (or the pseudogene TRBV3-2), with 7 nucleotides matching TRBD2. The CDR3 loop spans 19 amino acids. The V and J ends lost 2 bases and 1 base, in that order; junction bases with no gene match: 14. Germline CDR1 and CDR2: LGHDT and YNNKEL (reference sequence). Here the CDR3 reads CASSQLRDPRAGSYNEQFF. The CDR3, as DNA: TGTGCCAGCAGCCAACTTCGCGACCCTCGAGCGGGATCCTACAATGAGCAGTTCTTC.